This T cell receptor (beta chain) was recovered during a study of Ad26.COV2.S vaccination and SARS-CoV-2 variants. Study-wide context: The study gave Ad26.COV2.S intramuscularly, once or twice 56 days apart.

Treatment defined: around 19 received Ad26.COV2.S at low or high dose, single or two shots; five or six received placebo; per-sample allocation not given. After the first vaccine or placebo injection, samples were drawn on day 63. Boston provided a donor who was an adult aged 18-55 years. SARS-CoV-2 spike from the Wuhan strain was encoded by the vaccine, an Ad26 vector. TCRdb's copy holds only in-frame clones and misses some; the assay was immunoSEQ multiplex PCR. The data hold about 480,000 clones, with around nine tenths observed a single time. CDR1 is LGHDT, CDR2 YNNKEL, per germline (reference sequence). Deletions cut 2 bases from V and 4 bases from J, with 14 bases between. The CDR3 extends over 15 amino acids.

This specimen was peripheral blood, taken in a trial of Ad26.COV2.S vaccine versus placebo. The genes are TRBV3-1 (or the pseudogene TRBV3-2) and TRBJ1-2; D remains unclear. The sequence came from a person aged 18-65 years who received the Ad26.COV2.S COVID-19 vaccine or a placebo. DNA for the CDR3: TGTGCCAGCAGCCAAATGGGGTTTGCAGTCTATGGCTACACCTTC. This codes for CASSQMGFAVYGYTF.